Listed below are T cell receptor beta chains from one sample, sequenced in a study of T cell responses to AZD1222 COVID-19 vaccine. Sequenced by immunoSEQ multiplex PCR; TCRdb stores in-frame clones only, minus some. This sample carries tens of thousands of clones, about 83% of them seen once, and the ten largest clones take 11%. The specimen comprised peripheral blood, sampled 28 days after the second AZD1222 dose. The receptor source for this set is an adult who received the AZD1222 COVID-19 vaccine. CDR3s include the opening cysteine and the closing phenylalanine or tryptophan. The order of the fields is V gene, J gene, clone size, D gene, CDR3 DNA, CDR3 protein. A D gene is named only where the DNA matches it firmly. Clone size is stated in some rows and not others, as once, few, many or a class when expanded.

TRBV6-5	TRBJ1-2	NA	NA	TGTGCCAGCAACCAAGGGAGCAGGGCCTATGGCTACACCTTC	CASNQGSRAYGYTF
TRBV6-4	TRBJ1-2	NA	NA	TGTGCCAGCAGTGACGTGGGGGGGGCAGCAAGCTACACCTTC	CASSDVGGAASYTF
TRBV7-9	TRBJ2-5	NA	TRBD1	TGTGCCAGCAGCTTCCGGGACAGGACACTAGAGACCCAGTACTTC	CASSFRDRTLETQYF
TRBV7-9	TRBJ1-2	NA	NA	TGTGCCAGCAGCCGGGGGACCGCGCAAAAATCACGAGGCTACACCTTC	CASSRGTAQKSRGYTF
TRBV15	TRBJ1-2	NA	NA	TGTGCCACCAGCAGAGACGGGGGGGCGTTCTATGGCTACACCTTC	CATSRDGGAFYGYTF
TRBV5-1	TRBJ1-2	NA	NA	TGCGCCAGCAGCTTGGCCGAAGGTGGATGGGGCTACACCTTC	CASSLAEGGWGYTF
TRBV3-1/TRBV3-2	TRBJ2-7	once	TRBD2	TGTGCCAGCAGCCACCCGCGGGGGGTGAAGAACGAGCAGTACTTC	CASSHPRGVKNEQYF
TRBV7-9	TRBJ2-5	NA	NA	TGTGCCAGCAGCTCCCCGCTGGGGAAAGAGACCCAGTACTTC	CASSSPLGKETQYF
TRBV7-2	TRBJ1-1	NA	NA	TGTGCCAGCAGCTTAGTCCGGCAGTCGAACACTGAAGCTTTCTTT	CASSLVRQSNTEAFF
TRBV6-5	TRBJ2-5	NA	NA	TGTGCCAGCAGTTCCACCCCGGGGACCCAGTACTTC	CASSSTPGTQYF
TRBV7-9	TRBJ2-2	NA	NA	TGTGCCAGCAGCTTATGGACCGCTGGCGGGGAGCTGTTTTTT	CASSLWTAGGELFF
TRBV2	TRBJ2-7	NA	TRBD2	TGTGCCAGCAGACCCCCGGGGGGGGCCTACGAGCAGTACTTC	CASRPPGGAYEQYF
TRBV15	TRBJ1-2	few	NA	TGTGCCACCAGCAGCAAAACGTTGTGGCAGGCCTTTTTTAATAACTATGGCTACACCTTC	CATSSKTLWQAFFNNYGYTF
TRBV4-3	TRBJ2-1	NA	NA	TGCGCCAGCAGCCAAGATCGGGCTTACAATGAGCAGTTCTTC	CASSQDRAYNEQFF
TRBV19	TRBJ1-1	NA	TRBD1	TGTGCCAGTAGCCAGCGACAGGGAATGAACACTGAAGCTTTCTTT	CASSQRQGMNTEAFF
TRBV9	TRBJ1-6	NA	TRBD1	TGTGCCAGCAGCGTAGCAGGGGACAGTTCACCCCTCCACTTT	CASSVAGDSSPLHF